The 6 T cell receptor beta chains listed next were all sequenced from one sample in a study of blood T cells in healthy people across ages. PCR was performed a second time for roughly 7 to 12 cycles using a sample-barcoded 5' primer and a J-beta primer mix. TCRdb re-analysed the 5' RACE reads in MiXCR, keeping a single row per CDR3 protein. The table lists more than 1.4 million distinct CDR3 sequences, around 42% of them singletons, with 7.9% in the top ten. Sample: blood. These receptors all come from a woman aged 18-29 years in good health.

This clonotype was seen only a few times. CDR3 sequence: CSARFREGSTYEQYF. In DNA form, the CDR3 reads TGCAGTGCCCGCTTTAGGGAGGGGAGCACCTACGAGCAGTACTTC. The rearrangement links TRBV20-1 to TRBJ2-7; 7 nucleotides line up with TRBD2. The junction had 13 bases not matched to a gene; V was cut back by 6 bases and J by 2 bases. Germline assignment: CDR1 DFQATT and CDR2 SNEGSKA (reference sequence). The CDR3 has 15 amino acids.

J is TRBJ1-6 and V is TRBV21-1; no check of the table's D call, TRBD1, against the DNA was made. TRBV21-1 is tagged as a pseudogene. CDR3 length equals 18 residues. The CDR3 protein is CASSPRGGGRLYNSPLHF. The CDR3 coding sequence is TGTGCCAGCAGCCCTCGCGGAGGGGGCCGCCTCTATAATTCACCCCTCCACTTT.

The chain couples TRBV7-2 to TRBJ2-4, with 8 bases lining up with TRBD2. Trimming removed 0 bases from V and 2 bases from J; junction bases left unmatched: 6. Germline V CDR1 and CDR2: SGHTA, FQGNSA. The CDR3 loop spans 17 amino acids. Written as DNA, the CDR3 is TGTGCCAGCAGCTTAGCCGCGACTAGCGTATCCAAAAACATTCAGTACTTC. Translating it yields CASSLAATSVSKNIQYF.

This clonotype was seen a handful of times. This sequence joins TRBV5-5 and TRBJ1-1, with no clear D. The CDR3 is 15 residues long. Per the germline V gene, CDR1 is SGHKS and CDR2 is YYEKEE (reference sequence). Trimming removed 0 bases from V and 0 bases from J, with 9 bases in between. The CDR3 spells CASSLGPIMNTEAFF. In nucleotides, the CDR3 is TGTGCCAGCAGCTTGGGTCCTATCATGAACACTGAAGCTTTCTTT.

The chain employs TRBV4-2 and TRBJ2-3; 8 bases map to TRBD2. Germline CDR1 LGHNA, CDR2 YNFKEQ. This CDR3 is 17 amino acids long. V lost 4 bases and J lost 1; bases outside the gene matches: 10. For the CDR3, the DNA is TGTGCCAGCAGCCGGTTAGCGGGACGGGCTGGCACAGATACGCAGTATTTT. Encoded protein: CASSRLAGRAGTDTQYF.

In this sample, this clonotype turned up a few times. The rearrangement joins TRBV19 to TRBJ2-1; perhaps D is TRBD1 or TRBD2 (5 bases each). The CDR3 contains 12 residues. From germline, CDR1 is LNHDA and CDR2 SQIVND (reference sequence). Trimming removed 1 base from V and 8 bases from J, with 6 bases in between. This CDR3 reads CASSIGGHEQFF. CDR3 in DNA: TGTGCCAGTAGTATAGGGGGACATGAGCAGTTCTTC.